The TCR beta chain under discussion was sequenced for a study of shared clonotypes between healthy human individuals (dated by TCRdb to the early 2020s). At the level of the whole study: A couple of women and a few men aged 18 to 49 years were included in the cohort. To estimate repertoire size and how much clonotype sharing occurs between individuals, the study deeply sequenced the blood TCR repertoires of a handful of healthy adults. Different laboratories and diverse techniques were used to prepare libraries and sequence TCR repertoires, to increase sequencing depth and limit assay-specific biases. Leukapheresis yielded between about 0.9 and 9.5 billion PBMCs per donor. General conclusions and limits of the study: Only blood was sampled, and tissue TCR repertoires likely differ from those in blood. The genetic and exposure-history diversity represented was limited by the small number of donors. Based on pairwise subsampling, the degree of clonotype sharing among donors was expected to be affected by sequencing depth.

TCR CDR3 regions were amplified from genomic DNA by multiplex PCR using the deep immunoSEQ assay. Extracted genomic DNA from each cell subset was spread evenly across all wells of several immunoSEQ 96-well plates, with each plate serving as a replicate. For unsorted PBMC, each replicate PCR was loaded with roughly 0.3 ug genomic DNA, equivalent to tens of thousands of T cell genomes. Ten immunoSEQ deep assay plates were used to sequence unsorted PBMC genomic DNA. The purified libraries were quantified using a Qubit 3.0 fluorometer, sized with a Bioanalyzer 2100, and then quantified again using the KAPA Library Quantification kit. Every immunoSEQ 96-well plate was sequenced on a separate single-read 150-cycle Illumina NextSeq 550 flow cell. The source study handled its data this way. Because the immunoSEQ output included only junctional sequences and no quality scores, the filtering could not be the same as the filtering used for full-length reads. To assign V/J genes and CDR3, sequences were annotated using PyIR, a Python wrapper for IgBLAST v1.9, with IMGT germline references. Reads were filtered out if the reads had weak V/J assignments (E-value above 1e-6), no CDR3, stop codons, out-of-frame junctions, or ambiguous translated residues. A V3J clonotype was defined by an identical inferred V gene, J gene, and CDR3 amino acid sequence. The percentage overlap between two repertoires was calculated by dividing the number of shared unique clonotypes by the size of the smaller repertoire. Repertoire richness was assessed with RTK rarefaction, the Chao1 estimator, and Recon v2.1 estimates of unobserved clonotypes. The source is immuneACCESS, and TCRdb retained only in-frame sequences with V and J called. Part of the clones is not carried over; for the studies checked, unresolved V genes explain less than half of this, and the remainder is unexplained. Clone size and V and J calls were adopted from that table, with D and trimming inferred from the DNA. This sample gives around 480,000 clones in total; over 60% of them show up just once. Around 13% of the sample is in the top ten clones.

The donors were healthy, HIV-negative adults with no recently reported acute infections or vaccinations. Only Caucasian adults living in Nashville, Tennessee, USA were represented among the donors. In the unsorted samples, roughly 90 million PBMCs were counted, and genomic DNA was extracted using the QIAamp DNA Blood Mini kit. Blood was obtained by leukapheresis, after which PBMCs were separated by Ficoll-Histopaque density gradient centrifugation and cryopreserved in liquid nitrogen vapor phase. The CDR3 has 15 amino acids, counting the end cysteine and phenylalanine. CDR3 DNA is the only sequence kept; it has 45 bases, read in frame from the first base. Germline trimming: 3 bases from V, 8 bases from J; junction bases outside gene matches: 8. Looking up the germline V gene yields CDR1 LGHNA and CDR2 YSLEER. About this clone itself: What antigen it recognizes has not been identified. Nothing much larger sits one base from this clone, and base qualities are not available.

This TCR was recovered from a woman between 40 and 55 years old in good health. Some clones in this sample may be carry-over from other donors' samples. The source material was PBMCs. This chain joins TRBV4-3 to TRBJ2-1; TRBD2 matches 9 bases in the middle. The DNA sequence is given as TGCGCCAGCAGCCAGGATAGCGGGAGTATTTATGAGCAGTTCTTC. Its coded protein is CASSQDSGSIYEQFF.